The 21 T cell receptor beta chains below come from one sample, sequenced in a study of sequential checkpoint blockade in melanoma. Sequencing used immunoSEQ multiplex PCR; TCRdb keeps in-frame clones, though not all of them. This table has about 14,000 clones, around 76% appearing once. Documented treatment: randomized to nivolumab then ipilimumab (arm A) or the reverse (arm B). The specimen was CD8+ T cells sorted from blood (inferred from file names), collected from a patient given nivolumab and ipilimumab in sequence. The receptors come from a human patient with melanoma. Some clones in this sample may be carry-over from other donors' samples.

This clone has just one count. The genes are TRBV7-8 and TRBJ2-6, with 7 positions matching TRBD1. There are 19 residues in the CDR3. V dropped 1 base and J dropped 0; count of bases not matched to a gene: 9. CDR1 and CDR2 (germline): SGHVS, FQNEAQ. CDR3 bases: TGTGCCAGCAGCTTAGGGCGACAGGGATGGGCCTCTGGGGCCAACGTCCTGACTTTC. Residues: CASSLGRQGWASGANVLTF.

This clone was detected only once. This chain joins TRBV5-6 and TRBJ1-6, with D possibly TRBD1 on 5 matching bases. CDR1 SGHDT and CDR2 YYEEEE come from the germline V gene. V lost 3 bases and J 0 bases, leaving 13 bases between the germline ends. The CDR3 covers 17 residues. CDR3 residues: CASSSGPDSSYNSPLHF. The CDR3 coding sequence is TGTGCCAGCAGCTCAGGACCAGACAGCTCCTATAATTCACCCCTCCACTTT.

The CDR3 region has the DNA TGTGCCAGCAGCGATCGGGACAGCACTGAAGCTTTCTTT. Residues: CASSDRDSTEAFF. The V call is TRBV7-9, the J call TRBJ1-1; the match to TRBD1 covers 7 bases. Per germline, CDR1 SEHNR and CDR2 FQNEAQ (reference sequence). This CDR3 is 13 amino acids long. The V gene end was trimmed by 5 bases and the J gene end by 4 bases; junction bases not matched to a gene: 4. The whole variable domain, filled in from reference TRBV7-9 and TRBJ1-1, reads DTGVSQNPRHKITKRGQNVTFRCDPISEHNRLYWYRQTLGQGPEFLTYFQNEAQLEKSRLLSDRFSAERPKGSFSTLEIQRTEQGDSAMYLCASSDRDSTEAFFGQGTRLTVV.

The chain employs TRBV19 and TRBJ2-3; D is ambiguous. V was trimmed by 8 bases and J by 0 bases, leaving 9 bases between them. Germline loops: CDR1 LNHDA, CDR2 SQIVND (reference sequence). CDR3 size: 13 residues. This CDR3 reads CASLQASTDTQYF. CDR3 nucleotides: TGTGCCAGTCTTCAGGCGAGCACAGATACGCAGTATTTT.

The chain combines TRBV7-6 with TRBJ2-2; 14 positions agree with TRBD2. J gave up 5 bases and V 5 bases, and 16 bases lay outside the gene matches. Germline CDR1 is SGHVS and CDR2 is FNYEAQ. The CDR3 sequence is 20 residues long. This CDR3 is CASSLGLAGGEPWGTGELFF. DNA for the CDR3: TGTGCCAGCAGCCTCGGACTAGCGGGGGGCGAACCTTGGGGAACCGGGGAGCTGTTTTTT.

This chain connects TRBV6-5 to TRBJ1-5; 8 nucleotides match TRBD1. CDR3 length: 12 amino acids. The V and J ends lost 5 bases and 7 bases, in that order; junction bases with no gene match: 1. CDR1 is MNHEY, CDR2 SVGAGI, per germline. The CDR3: CASSRQGQPQHF. CDR3 nucleotides: TGTGCCAGCAGTAGACAGGGGCAGCCCCAGCATTTT.

The chain uses TRBV9 and TRBJ1-1, with 11 bases aligning to TRBD1. This CDR3 spans 14 amino acids. Germline CDR1 SGDLS, CDR2 YYNGEE. V trimming: 3 bases; J trimming: 4 bases; junction bases outside the gene matches: 2. The CDR3 DNA sequence: TGTGCCAGCAGCGCGGGACAGGGGGGCACTGAAGCTTTCTTT. Protein: CASSAGQGGTEAFF.

The chain has TRBV27 and TRBJ2-7; D is possibly TRBD1 (7 bases). Germline V gives CDR1 MNHEY, CDR2 SMNVEV (reference sequence). Trimming left V 0 bases short and J 12 bases short, with 15 bases between. This CDR3 region has 13 residues. CDR3 DNA sequence: TGTGCCAGCAGTTTATCCCCCAGGGGGGACGGGTACTTC. It codes for CASSLSPRGDGYF.

The chain employs TRBV27 and TRBJ1-1; the D gene is possibly TRBD1 (5 bases). V shed 7 bases and J shed 0 bases, with 33 bases lying between them. The germline V gene has CDR1 MNHEY and CDR2 SMNVEV (reference sequence). The CDR3 is made up of 21 amino acids. The CDR3 sequence: CASIPGGTPENRRLMNTEAFF. The CDR3 nucleotides are TGTGCCAGCATCCCGGGGGGGACCCCGGAGAACAGGCGACTAATGAACACTGAAGCTTTCTTT.

The V and J genes are TRBV6-6 and TRBJ2-7; 8 bases match TRBD1. The V segment lost 6 bases and the J segment 5 bases; nucleotides outside the gene matches: 9. CDR1 MNHNY and CDR2 SVGAGI come from the germline V gene (reference sequence). This CDR3 region has 14 residues. CDR3 sequence (DNA): TGTGCCAGCAGACTCCCGGGACAGGCCCACGAGCAGTACTTC. Translating gives CASRLPGQAHEQYF.

The chain has TRBV27 and TRBJ1-2, with a weak D call TRBD1 (6 bases). The CDR3 sequence is 15 residues long. Germline-derived CDR1 and CDR2 are MNHEY and SMNVEV (reference sequence). V was shortened by 5 bases and J by 4 bases, with 17 bases between the two germline ends. Here the CDR3 DNA reads TGTGCCAGCAGTATCAACAGGGTTGGGGTCTATGGCTACACCTTC. As protein: CASSINRVGVYGYTF.

The chain is built from TRBV4-1 and TRBJ2-7; possibly TRBD2 for D (6 bases). The CDR3 has 15 amino acids. The germline V gene encodes CDR1 MGHRA and CDR2 YSYEKL. Trimming shortened V by 1 base and J by 3 bases, and 13 bases separated the two germline ends. The CDR3: CASSQGGGAGYEQYF. In nucleotides, the CDR3 is TGCGCCAGCAGCCAAGGGGGAGGCGCAGGCTACGAGCAGTACTTC.

The V gene is TRBV28, the J gene TRBJ1-1; D might be TRBD1 (5 bases). Trimming left V 6 bases short and J 10 bases short, with 15 bases between. The germline CDR1 and CDR2 sequences are MDHEN and SYDVKM. The CDR3 is made up of 12 amino acids. CDR3 bases: TGTGCCAGCAGGAGGGGCAGGGACTCAGCTTTCTTT. Protein sequence: CASRRGRDSAFF.

The rearrangement links TRBV2 to TRBJ2-7; 7 bases line up with TRBD1. CDR1 SNHLY and CDR2 FYNNEI come from the germline V gene. This CDR3 has 12 amino acids. V gave up 8 bases and J gave up 4 bases; unmatched junction bases: 5. CDR3 loop: CASHGTAYEQYF. The CDR3 DNA is TGTGCCAGCCACGGGACAGCTTACGAGCAGTACTTC.

This sequence joins TRBV14 and TRBJ1-3; the match to TRBD1 covers 8 bases. The CDR3 has 16 amino acids. The V gene end was trimmed by 5 bases and the J gene end by 0 bases; junction bases not matched to a gene: 6. Germline CDR1 SGHDN, CDR2 FVKESK. Written as DNA, the CDR3 is TGTGCCAGCAGCACCCGGGACAGGAGCTCTGGAAACACCATATATTTT. Its protein is CASSTRDRSSGNTIYF.

The rearrangement joins TRBV7-3 to TRBJ2-5; 7 bases are shared with TRBD1. Gene TRBJ2-7 matches the end of the DNA better, so the J call may be wrong. CDR1 SGHTA and CDR2 FQGTGA come from the germline V gene. This CDR3 region has 14 residues. CDR3 bases: TGTGCCAGCAGCCCGACAGGGCGATCCTACGAGCAGTACTTC. Amino acid sequence: CASSPTGRSYEQYF.

The chain recombines TRBV27 with TRBJ1-3; D gene unclear. V dropped 3 bases and J dropped 0 bases, with 6 bases sitting between them. There are 14 residues in the CDR3. Germline-derived CDR1 and CDR2 are MNHEY and SMNVEV (reference sequence). The CDR3 DNA reads as TGTGCCAGCAGTTTGGGAGCCTCTGGAAACACCATATATTTT. Translated, it gives CASSLGASGNTIYF.

The chain joins TRBV27 to TRBJ1-1; D might be TRBD1 (6 bases). Germline lookup yields CDR1 MNHEY and CDR2 SMNVEV (reference sequence). CDR3 length: 16 amino acids. The V end lost 4 bases, the J end lost 3 bases, and 18 bases lay between the germline ends. The CDR3 spells CASSSAHTGFHTEAFF. CDR3 DNA sequence: TGTGCCAGCAGTTCCGCTCACACAGGGTTCCACACTGAAGCTTTCTTT.

In this sample, this clone turned up a few times. The chain carries TRBV7-3 and TRBJ2-1; 7 bases fit TRBD1. Germline-derived CDR1 and CDR2 are SGHTA and FQGTGA. With V trimmed by 5 bases and J by 3 bases, 4 bases remained unmatched. The CDR3 consists of 14 residues. The CDR3 region is CASSLGGVYNEQFF. CDR3 coding DNA: TGTGCCAGCAGCCTAGGGGGCGTCTACAATGAGCAGTTCTTC.

The chain has TRBV7-9 and TRBJ2-7; TRBD1 is a possible D gene (5 bases). The V gene's germline CDR1 is SEHNR and CDR2 FQNEAQ (reference sequence). Trimming stripped 1 base from V and 6 bases from J, with 10 bases between. CDR3 size: 13 residues. The CDR3, as DNA: TGTGCCAGCAGCTTAGAGACAGCTGGCGAGCAGTACTTC. This encodes CASSLETAGEQYF.

The chain joins TRBV9 to TRBJ1-2, with 7 positions matching TRBD1. V was pared by 3 bases and J by 4 bases, with 9 bases of the junction left unmatched. CDR3 length: 15 amino acids. From germline, CDR1 is SGDLS and CDR2 YYNGEE. In DNA, the CDR3 is TGTGCCAGCAGCGAATGGGACAGTAAATCCTATGGCTACACCTTC. It is translated as CASSEWDSKSYGYTF.